The T cell receptor (beta chain) described here comes from a study of OX40 agonist ivuxolimab in advanced cancers. For the study at large: The dose-escalation cohort was roughly 84% male, with a mean age of about 58 years, ranging roughly 23 to 85.

Study outcomes and limitations: Among T cells, CD8+ cells averaged more expanded clones than CD4+ cells.

In regard to this clone: Its matching antigen is unknown.

TCRdb's copy holds only in-frame clones and misses some; the assay was immunoSEQ multiplex PCR. The sample lists over 90,000 clones; around 85% were seen once. Sequenced material: CD4+ or CD8+ T cells sorted from blood, taken in a trial of the OX40 agonist ivuxolimab. The sequence came from an adult with an advanced solid tumor such as melanoma, head and neck, liver or kidney cancer.

The CDR3 loop is CATTGQTRNYGYTF. CDR3 nucleotides: TGTGCCACCACCGGACAGACTCGAAACTATGGCTACACCTTC. The V gene is TRBV6-1, the J gene TRBJ1-2; possible D gene TRBD1, 6 bases. Germline loops: CDR1 MNHNS, CDR2 SASEGT. V was trimmed by 10 bases and J by 2 bases, leaving 17 bases between them. CDR3 size: 14 residues.